These 15 T cell receptor beta chains were sequenced from one sample in a study of resident and recirculating memory T cells in vitiligo. Data came from immunoSEQ multiplex PCR; TCRdb stores just in-frame clones and leaves some out. The sample carries around 38,000 clones, approximately 91% recorded once. The sequencing sample was made of blood. The origin of the receptors is a male donor with vitiligo.

The count of this clone is one. The same CDR3 can be traced to other DNA sequences in this sample. This sequence joins TRBV28 and TRBJ2-7; maybe TRBD1 (6 bases). From germline, CDR1 is MDHEN and CDR2 SYDVKM. Trimming took off 3 bases at V and 4 bases at J, with 10 bases between the two ends. The CDR3 length is 13 residues. The CDR3 spells CASSLGQGYEQYF. DNA for the CDR3: TGTGCCAGCAGTTTGGGGCAGGGGTACGAGCAGTACTTC.

This clone showed up just a few times. The J gene is TRBJ2-7, the V gene TRBV7-2, with a tentative D call TRBD2 (5 bases). This CDR3 region has 15 residues. Germline CDR1 is SGHTA and CDR2 is FQGNSA. V lost 7 bases, J lost 6 bases, and 22 bases lay in between. In DNA, the CDR3 is TGTGCCAGCAAGCAGGCGGGCCTGCGCCAGTCCGAGCAGTACTTC. This gives the protein CASKQAGLRQSEQYF.

The chain joins TRBV5-1 to TRBJ1-4, with D possibly matching TRBD1 (5 bases). Trimming stripped 7 bases from V and 6 bases from J, with 16 bases between. CDR3 length: 14 residues. From germline, CDR1 is SGHRS and CDR2 YFSETQ. The CDR3 reads CASATGGTDEKLFF. CDR3 in DNA: TGCGCCAGCGCTACTGGGGGGACGGATGAAAAACTGTTTTTT.

This chain joins TRBV5-1 and TRBJ2-5, with TRBD2 matching over 8 bases. Germline V gene lookup returns CDR1 SGHRS and CDR2 YFSETQ. The trim removed 0 bases at V and 10 bases at J, leaving 2 bases unmatched. The CDR3 length is 12 residues. The CDR3 nucleotides read TGCGCCAGCAGCTTGGCCAGCGGGGGCCAGTACTTC. As protein: CASSLASGGQYF.

The J gene is TRBJ2-3, the V gene TRBV7-2, with unresolved D. This CDR3 has 12 residues. CDR1 and CDR2 from the germline V gene are SGHTA and FQGNSA. The ends were cut back, 5 bases at V and 3 bases at J, with 6 bases in the middle. The CDR3 DNA reads as TGTGCCAGCAGCCGGAGAACAGATACGCAGTATTTT. Encoded protein: CASSRRTDTQYF.

The rearrangement joins TRBV2 to TRBJ2-7, with a possible D match to TRBD1 (6 bases). V was clipped by 4 bases and J by 2 bases, with 12 bases between them. The CDR3 is 14 amino acids. Germline V lookup: CDR1 SNHLY, CDR2 FYNNEI. CDR3 DNA sequence: TGTGCCAGCAGTGCAGGGACAAGAGCCTACGAGCAGTACTTC. Translating gives CASSAGTRAYEQYF.

The chain uses TRBV7-2 and TRBJ2-5, with TRBD2 matching over 7 bases. CDR3 length: 15 amino acids. From germline, CDR1 is SGHTA and CDR2 FQGNSA. The V and J ends lost 1 base and 4 bases, in that order; junction bases with no gene match: 6. In nucleotides, the CDR3 is TGTGCCAGCAGCTTAGTTCGGGGGGTGGGAGAGACCCAGTACTTC. Protein: CASSLVRGVGETQYF.

The rearrangement uses TRBV6-5 and TRBJ2-5, with 10 bases lining up with TRBD1. Per the germline V gene, CDR1 is MNHEY and CDR2 is SVGAGI. This CDR3 comprises 15 residues. With V trimmed by 2 bases and J by 5 bases, 5 bases remained unmatched. The chain's CDR3 is CASSYPGQGYETQYF. CDR3 bases: TGTGCCAGCAGTTACCCGGGACAGGGGTACGAGACCCAGTACTTC.

The V gene is TRBV29-1, the J gene TRBJ1-2; D unclear. CDR3 length equals 14 residues. CDR1 SQVTM and CDR2 ANQGSEA come from the germline V gene. V lost 2 bases and J lost 7, with 17 bases in between. CDR3: CSVESSADQLGYTF. The CDR3 DNA reads TGCAGCGTTGAATCGAGCGCGGATCAGCTTGGCTACACCTTC.

The J gene is TRBJ1-4, the V gene TRBV4-2; 10 bases agree with TRBD1. Trimming at V came to 0 bases and at J to 5 bases, leaving 6 bases not matched to a gene. The CDR3 loop spans 17 amino acids. From germline, CDR1 is LGHNA and CDR2 YNFKEQ. The CDR3 region has the DNA TGTGCCAGCAGCCAAGATAACACGGGACAGGGGAATGAAAAACTGTTTTTT. Its protein is CASSQDNTGQGNEKLFF.

This chain uses TRBV7-2 with TRBJ1-1, with D uncertain. The CDR3 has 15 amino acids. CDR1 is SGHTA, CDR2 FQGNSA, per germline. V lost 4 bases, J lost 1 base, and 13 bases lay in between. In nucleotides, the CDR3 is TGTGCCAGCAGCTCCCCATCGCCCAGGAACACTGAAGCTTTCTTT. The encoded protein is CASSSPSPRNTEAFF.

The rearrangement uses TRBV4-2 and TRBJ1-3; 9 bases map to TRBD1. The CDR3 sequence is 18 residues long. CDR1 and CDR2 (germline): LGHNA, YNFKEQ. V lost 0 bases, J lost 4 bases, and 10 bases stayed unmatched. This CDR3 is CASSQDTPGQGGGNTIYF. CDR3 coding DNA: TGTGCCAGCAGCCAAGACACGCCGGGACAGGGAGGAGGAAACACCATATATTTT.

The chain recombines TRBV6-5 with TRBJ2-2, with D possibly matching TRBD1 (6 bases). The CDR3 consists of 15 residues. Per the germline V gene, CDR1 is MNHEY and CDR2 is SVGAGI. V gave up 6 bases and J gave up 4 bases, with 15 bases separating them. DNA for the CDR3: TGTGCCAGCAGCACCGGGACACCTATCACCGGGGAGCTGTTTTTT. This encodes CASSTGTPITGELFF.

The genes are TRBV10-3 and TRBJ1-6; D remains unclear. Trimming removed 2 bases at V and 13 bases at J, with 12 bases between. Germline V CDR1 and CDR2: ENHRY, SYGVKD. The length of the CDR3 is 13 residues. The CDR3 spells CAISEAGEYPLHF. The CDR3 nucleotides are TGTGCCATCAGTGAGGCGGGCGAGTACCCCCTCCACTTT.

The chain carries TRBV6-5 and TRBJ1-1; possibly TRBD1 for D (5 bases). Germline V gene lookup returns CDR1 MNHEY and CDR2 SVGAGI. V was shortened by 2 bases and J by 5 bases, with 9 bases between the two germline ends. The CDR3 contains 13 residues. CDR3 DNA sequence: TGTGCCAGCAGTTACAGGGAGGGGACTGAAGCTTTCTTT. As protein: CASSYREGTEAFF.